These 24 T cell receptor beta chains were sequenced from one sample in a study of T cells in tumors after PD-1 blockade. Clones were read by immunoSEQ multiplex PCR, and TCRdb kept only the in-frame ones, dropping some. Here the sample spans about 20,000 clones, about three quarters being singletons. The sample consisted of PBMCs, taken before anti-PD-1 treatment. These receptors came from a human donor with basal cell carcinoma.

This clone has a handful of counts. The junction departs from germline at one end; a sequencing error may be responsible. Other DNA sequences in the sample encode the same CDR3. The chain combines TRBV2 with TRBJ2-1; weak D call: TRBD2 (7 bases). From germline, CDR1 is SNHLY and CDR2 FYNNEI. The length of the CDR3 is 19 residues. The chain's CDR3 is CPSSYGGARAGSSYNEQFF. CDR3 DNA: TGTCCCAGCAGTTATGGGGGGGCGCGGGCGGGGAGCTCCTACAATGAGCAGTTCTTC.

The V gene is TRBV5-6, the J gene TRBJ2-1, with D perhaps TRBD1 (6 bases). The CDR3 has 13 amino acids. Germline V gene lookup returns CDR1 SGHDT and CDR2 YYEEEE. V lost 6 bases, J lost 2 bases, and 9 bases lay in between. The CDR3 reads CASKGEPYNEQFF. The CDR3 nucleotides read TGTGCCAGCAAGGGGGAGCCCTACAATGAGCAGTTCTTC.

This clone occurred once. The rearrangement links TRBV5-1 to TRBJ2-5, with D possibly TRBD1 on 6 matching bases. V lost 4 bases, J lost 1 base, and 11 bases lay in between. The length of the CDR3 is 14 residues. The germline gives CDR1 SGHRS, CDR2 YFSETQ. The CDR3 sequence is CASSMGHPQETQYF. The CDR3 DNA reads as TGCGCCAGCAGCATGGGACACCCCCAAGAGACCCAGTACTTC.

This rearrangement joins TRBV12-3 or TRBV12-4 to TRBJ1-6; no clear D. V was trimmed by 7 bases and J by 8 bases, leaving 12 bases between them. This CDR3 spans 13 amino acids. CDR3 nucleotides: TGTGCCAGCACCCAGGCTACTGATTCACCCCTCCACTTT. Amino acids: CASTQATDSPLHF.

The chain recombines TRBV27 with TRBJ1-4, with D perhaps matching TRBD1 (5 bases). Trimming shortened V by 4 bases and J by 8 bases, and 8 bases separated the two germline ends. The CDR3 runs to 12 residues. Germline loops: CDR1 MNHEY, CDR2 SMNVEV (reference sequence). The CDR3 here is CASSSGHEKLFF. The CDR3 DNA is TGTGCCAGCAGTTCAGGGCACGAAAAACTGTTTTTT.

This sequence joins TRBV11-3 and TRBJ2-5; D is ambiguous. Trimming removed 1 base at V and 5 bases at J, with 11 bases between. The CDR3 consists of 14 residues. Germline-derived CDR1 and CDR2 are SGHNT and YENEEA. DNA of the CDR3: TGTGCCAGCAGCTTAGGATCGGCGATGGAGACCCAGTACTTC. It specifies CASSLGSAMETQYF. Drawing the rest from reference TRBV11-3 and TRBJ2-5, the complete variable domain is EAGVVQSPRYKIIEKKQPVAFWCNPISGHNTLYWYLQNLGQGPELLIRYENEEAVDDSQLPKDRFSAERLKGVDSTLKIQPAELGDSAVYLCASSLGSAMETQYFGPGTRLLVL.

The chain joins TRBV9 to TRBJ2-3, with D perhaps TRBD2 (5 bases). CDR1 is SGDLS and CDR2 is YYNGEE in the germline V gene. V lost 4 bases to trimming and J lost 5 bases, with 17 bases between them. The CDR3 spans 15 residues. CDR3 sequence (DNA): TGTGCCAGCAGCCCCCGAGGGCAGGTCCTAGATACGCAGTATTTT. It yields the protein CASSPRGQVLDTQYF.

The V call is TRBV19, the J call TRBJ2-1, with 10 bases aligning to TRBD1. The CDR3 is 15 residues long. The germline gives CDR1 LNHDA, CDR2 SQIVND (reference sequence). V lost 4 bases to trimming and J lost 2 bases; unmatched junction nucleotides: 2. The CDR3 DNA sequence: TGTGCCAGTAGTACGGGACAGGGGACCTACAATGAGCAGTTCTTC. The encoded protein is CASSTGQGTYNEQFF.

This clone was seen a few times. The genes are TRBV29-1 and TRBJ1-1, with D unresolved. CDR3 length: 13 residues. Per the germline V gene, CDR1 is SQVTM and CDR2 is ANQGSEA. The germline V and J ends were trimmed by 6 bases and 8 bases, with 19 bases remaining between them. The CDR3 DNA is TGCAGCGTCTGCGCTTCCCCGGGGAAGGAAGCTTTCTTT. It specifies CSVCASPGKEAFF.

This clone was found a few times. V usage is TRBV6-4 and J usage is TRBJ2-2; D uncertain. The CDR3 is made up of 13 amino acids. The germline V gene encodes CDR1 MRHNA and CDR2 SNTAGT. The V and J ends lost 0 bases and 6 bases respectively, with 5 bases between them. CDR3 coding DNA: TGTGCCAGCAGTGACTCGACTTCCGGGGAGCTGTTTTTT. It specifies CASSDSTSGELFF.

The chain carries TRBV6-2 or TRBV6-3 and TRBJ1-5; possible D gene TRBD1, 5 bases. The CDR3 has 16 residues. Trimming removed 5 bases at V and 2 bases at J, with 16 bases between. Per germline, CDR1 MNHEY and CDR2 SVGEGT. CDR3 sequence: CASSTRVQGGNQPQHF. The CDR3 nucleotides read TGTGCCAGCAGTACCCGTGTCCAGGGCGGCAATCAGCCCCAGCATTTT.

The chain combines TRBV7-6 with TRBJ2-5; the D gene is possibly TRBD1 (6 bases). Germline lookup yields CDR1 SGHVS and CDR2 FNYEAQ. There are 12 residues in the CDR3. Trimming stripped 3 bases from V and 5 bases from J, with 7 bases between. CDR3: CASSLGAETQYF. For the CDR3, the DNA is TGTGCCAGCAGCTTGGGGGCTGAGACCCAGTACTTC. The full variable domain, completed using reference TRBV7-6 and TRBJ2-5, is GAGVSQSPRYKVTKRGQDVALRCDPISGHVSLYWYRQALGQGPEFLTYFNYEAQQDKSGLPNDRFSAERPEGSISTLTIQRTEQRDSAMYRCASSLGAETQYFGPGTRLLVL.

This clone came up a few times. The chain is built from TRBV19 and TRBJ2-5, with D possibly called TRBD1 or TRBD2 (5 bases each). Between the trimmed V and J ends, which lost 1 base and 5 bases, there was a span of 14 bases. Germline V gene lookup returns CDR1 LNHDA and CDR2 SQIVND (reference sequence). The CDR3 loop spans 15 amino acids. The CDR3 nucleotides are TGTGCCAGTAGTATAGCTGGGACCCAACGGGAGACCCAGTACTTC. Protein sequence: CASSIAGTQRETQYF.

By share, this clone ranks as large (0.1 to 1%). The chain links TRBV5-5 to TRBJ2-7; no firm D call. The CDR3 loop spans 12 amino acids. The V and J ends lost 4 bases and 3 bases respectively, with 8 bases between them. The germline CDR1 and CDR2 sequences are SGHKS and YYEKEE (reference sequence). CDR3 DNA: TGTGCCAGCAGCGAAACAGACTACGAGCAGTACTTC. It is translated as CASSETDYEQYF.

This clone was seen more than once but under ten times. In nucleotides, the CDR3 is TGTGCCAGCCGCTTAGGGGACGGACGGGATGAGCAGTTCTTC. Encoded protein: CASRLGDGRDEQFF. This chain connects TRBV6-6 to TRBJ2-1; tentatively, D is TRBD1 or TRBD2 (5 bases each). The CDR3 runs to 14 residues. V shed 8 bases and J shed 8 bases, with 19 bases lying between them. Germline V gene lookup returns CDR1 MNHNY and CDR2 SVGAGI (reference sequence).

This clone is a singleton in its sample. The chain combines TRBV2 with TRBJ2-3; 9 positions match TRBD2. The CDR3 has 15 amino acids. The J segment lost 4 bases and the V segment lost 3 bases, leaving 5 bases of the junction unmatched. CDR1 is SNHLY, CDR2 FYNNEI, per germline. The CDR3 is CASSESGLASDTQYF. CDR3 nucleotide sequence: TGTGCCAGCAGTGAGTCGGGACTAGCTTCAGATACGCAGTATTTT.

The rearrangement joins TRBV5-1 to TRBJ1-4; the match to TRBD1 covers 7 bases. V lost 3 bases and J lost 3; bases outside the gene matches: 5. The CDR3 extends over 15 amino acids. The germline CDR1 and CDR2 sequences are SGHRS and YFSETQ. CDR3 sequence: CASSSDRSSNEKLFF. CDR3 nucleotide sequence: TGCGCCAGCAGCTCGGACAGGTCCTCTAATGAAAAACTGTTTTTT.

The chain employs TRBV7-2 and TRBJ1-5; TRBD1 might be the D (6 bases). CDR1 is SGHTA and CDR2 is FQGNSA in the germline V gene. This CDR3 comprises 15 residues. The ends were cut back, 1 base at V and 5 bases at J, with 12 bases in the middle. The CDR3 coding sequence is TGTGCCAGCAGCTTAGGGGGGGCGTTGGATCAGCCCCAGCATTTT. This sequence encodes CASSLGGALDQPQHF.

V is TRBV5-4 and J is TRBJ2-3; TRBD2 might be the D (6 bases). The V end was cut by 0 bases, the J end by 0 bases, with 11 bases between. The length of the CDR3 is 16 residues. In germline, CDR1 is SGHNT, CDR2 YYREEE (reference sequence). The CDR3 loop reads CASSLVRGTSTDTQYF. The CDR3 DNA reads TGTGCCAGCAGCTTGGTTCGCGGGACTAGCACAGATACGCAGTATTTT.

The chain uses TRBV5-5 and TRBJ2-6, with 7 nucleotides matching TRBD1. CDR3 length: 17 residues. Germline V gene lookup returns CDR1 SGHKS and CDR2 YYEKEE (reference sequence). The J segment lost 0 bases and the V segment lost 3 bases, leaving 6 bases of the junction unmatched. DNA for the CDR3: TGTGCCAGCAGCTCGACAGGGACCCGCTCTGGGGCCAACGTCCTGACTTTC. Residues: CASSSTGTRSGANVLTF.

V gene TRBV27 combines with J gene TRBJ2-7, with 7 bases lining up with TRBD1. The CDR3 runs to 22 residues. V was clipped by 3 bases and J by 3 bases; unmatched bases: 29. The V gene's germline CDR1 is MNHEY and CDR2 SMNVEV (reference sequence). The CDR3 spells CASSLAFSGGHSAKKKDYEQYF. Here the CDR3 DNA reads TGTGCCAGCAGTTTGGCTTTTTCAGGGGGACATTCGGCAAAAAAAAAGGACTACGAGCAGTACTTC.

The CDR3 loop is CASSDRRQGSEKLFF. The DNA for the CDR3 is TGTGCCAGCAGCGATAGAAGACAGGGAAGTGAAAAACTGTTTTTT. The chain couples TRBV2 to TRBJ1-4; 7 positions agree with TRBD1. Germline loops: CDR1 SNHLY, CDR2 FYNNEI. The CDR3 is made up of 15 amino acids. V lost 6 bases and J lost 7; bases outside the gene matches: 11.

V and J are TRBV6-1 and TRBJ2-7, with TRBD1 as a possible D gene (6 bases). Trimming took off 3 bases at V and 2 bases at J, with 17 bases between the two ends. This CDR3 comprises 16 residues. The germline CDR1 and CDR2 sequences are MNHNS and SASEGT. The CDR3 nucleotides are TGTGCCAGCAGTGATAGATTCGACAGGCCGCCCTACGAGCAGTACTTC. Protein sequence: CASSDRFDRPPYEQYF.

The chain is built from TRBV16 and TRBJ2-5; D is perhaps TRBD2 (6 bases). Germline V gene lookup returns CDR1 KGHSY and CDR2 FQNENV. V was shortened by 2 bases and J by 2 bases, with 18 bases between the two germline ends. The CDR3 is 17 residues long. The CDR3: CASSQGGAALGQETQYF. For the CDR3, the DNA is TGTGCCAGCAGCCAAGGCGGGGCCGCCCTCGGGCAAGAGACCCAGTACTTC.